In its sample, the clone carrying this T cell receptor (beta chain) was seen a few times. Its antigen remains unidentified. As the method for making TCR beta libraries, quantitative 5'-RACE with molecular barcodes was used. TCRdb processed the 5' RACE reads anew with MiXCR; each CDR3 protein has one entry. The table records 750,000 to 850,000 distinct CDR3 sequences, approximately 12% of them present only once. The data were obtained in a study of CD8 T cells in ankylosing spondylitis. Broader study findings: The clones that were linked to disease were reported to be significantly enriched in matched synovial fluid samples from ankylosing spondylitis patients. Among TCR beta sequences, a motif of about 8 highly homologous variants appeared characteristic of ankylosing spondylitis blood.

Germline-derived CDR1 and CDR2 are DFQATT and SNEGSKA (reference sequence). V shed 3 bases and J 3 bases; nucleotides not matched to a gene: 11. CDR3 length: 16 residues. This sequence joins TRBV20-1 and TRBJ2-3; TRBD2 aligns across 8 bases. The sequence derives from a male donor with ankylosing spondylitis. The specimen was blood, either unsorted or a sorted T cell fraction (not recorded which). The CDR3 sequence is CSASRISGRGTDTQYF. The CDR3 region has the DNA TGCAGTGCTAGCCGAATAAGCGGGAGAGGGACAGATACGCAGTATTTT.